The 8 T cell receptor beta chains below come from one sample, sequenced in a study of T cell responses to AZD1222 COVID-19 vaccine. Repertoires were generated with immunoSEQ multiplex PCR, while TCRdb's copy carries only in-frame clones and drops some. The sample carries fewer than 150,000 clones, 80% to 95% recorded once. The sequencing used peripheral blood, collected on day 0 of AZD1222 vaccination. These TCRs come from an adult in good health.

This clone has a single count. This chain uses TRBV5-8 with TRBJ2-3, with D possibly being TRBD1 (5 bases). The V gene's germline CDR1 is SGHTS and CDR2 YDEGEE. This CDR3 has 14 residues. Trimming cost V 6 bases and J 2 bases, with 13 bases left between them. DNA for the CDR3: TGTGCCAGCACCTCGAACAGGTTCACAGATACGCAGTATTTT. It translates to CASTSNRFTDTQYF.

The V gene is TRBV28, the J gene TRBJ1-1; no definite D call. Trimming removed 3 bases at V and 8 bases at J, with 10 bases between. The germline CDR1 and CDR2 sequences are MDHEN and SYDVKM. CDR3 length: 12 residues. CDR3 protein: CASSFGRSEAFF. The CDR3 DNA sequence: TGTGCCAGCAGTTTCGGACGGTCAGAAGCTTTCTTT.

This chain uses TRBV9 with TRBJ2-1; 7 bases are shared with TRBD2. CDR1 and CDR2 from the germline V gene are SGDLS and YYNGEE. Trimming cost V 0 bases and J 9 bases; bases outside gene matches: 15. The CDR3 runs 17 residues. CDR3 bases: TGTGCCAGCAGCGTAGGAGAGGGCGCGTCGGGAGGCGGTGAGCAGTTCTTC. Residues: CASSVGEGASGGGEQFF.

The V gene is TRBV6-5, the J gene TRBJ1-5; 10 bases are a match to TRBD1. J was trimmed by 4 bases and V by 6 bases; bases with no gene match: 3. Germline V gene data show CDR1 as MNHEY and CDR2 as SVGAGI. The CDR3 runs to 14 residues. DNA of the CDR3: TGTGCCAGCAGACCGGGACAGGGGAATCAGCCCCAGCATTTT. This sequence encodes CASRPGQGNQPQHF.

V and J are TRBV9 and TRBJ2-3, with 15 bases that match TRBD2. Germline V lookup: CDR1 SGDLS, CDR2 YYNGEE. The V segment lost 4 bases and the J segment 6 bases; nucleotides outside the gene matches: 6. This CDR3 region has 16 residues. Here the CDR3 reads CASSPRTSGGGDTQYF. As DNA, the CDR3 is TGTGCCAGCAGCCCCCGGACTAGCGGGGGGGGTGATACGCAGTATTTT.

The chain is built from TRBV4-2 and TRBJ2-1, with 10 bases fitting TRBD2. Trimming took 4 bases from V and 5 from J; bases not matched to a gene: 5. The CDR3 is 15 amino acids. Germline loops: CDR1 LGHNA, CDR2 YNFKEQ. This chain's CDR3 is CASSPTGLANNEQFF. DNA of the CDR3: TGTGCCAGCAGCCCCACGGGACTAGCGAACAATGAGCAGTTCTTC.

V gene TRBV9 combines with J gene TRBJ2-1; 14 bases map to TRBD2. This CDR3 spans 15 amino acids. Unmatched junction bases numbered 1, after V lost 2 bases and J lost 6 bases. The V gene's germline CDR1 is SGDLS and CDR2 YYNGEE. Here the CDR3 reads CASSVGTSGSNEQFF. The CDR3, as DNA: TGTGCCAGCAGCGTGGGGACTAGCGGGAGCAATGAGCAGTTCTTC.

The CDR3 protein is CSASNLAKNIQYF. In nucleotides, the CDR3 is TGCAGTGCTAGTAATCTAGCCAAAAACATTCAGTACTTC. This rearrangement joins TRBV20-1 to TRBJ2-4; D is undetermined. CDR3 size: 13 residues. CDR1 is DFQATT and CDR2 is SNEGSKA in the germline V gene (reference sequence). The germline V and J ends were trimmed by 3 bases and 0 bases, with 6 bases remaining between them.